Following are 12 T cell receptor beta chains from one sample sequenced in a study of T cell responses to AZD1222 COVID-19 vaccine. Repertoires were generated with immunoSEQ multiplex PCR, while TCRdb's copy carries only in-frame clones and drops some. The sample holds about 120,000 clones, 85% to 95% seen once. This material consisted of peripheral blood, taken on day 0 of AZD1222 vaccination. All receptors come from an adult in good health.

This chain uses TRBV27 with TRBJ1-2; 9 bases agree with TRBD1. V shed 10 bases, J shed 2 bases, and the junction held 17 bases outside the gene matches. This CDR3 is 17 amino acids long. Germline loops: CDR1 MNHEY, CDR2 SMNVEV (reference sequence). The CDR3 protein is CATSDLVGTGRNYGYTF. The DNA for the CDR3 is TGTGCCACCTCTGACCTGGTGGGGACAGGGCGGAACTATGGCTACACCTTC.

This clone was seen a handful of times. The chain joins TRBV7-8 to TRBJ2-7; D may be TRBD2 (6 bases). This CDR3 has 13 amino acids. Trimming removed 3 bases at V and 4 bases at J, with 10 bases between. Per the germline V gene, CDR1 is SGHVS and CDR2 is FQNEAQ. The CDR3 sequence: CASSFSSGYEQYF. The CDR3, as DNA: TGTGCCAGCAGCTTCAGCAGCGGGTACGAGCAGTACTTC.

This sequence joins TRBV16 and TRBJ1-6; maybe TRBD1 (6 bases). This CDR3 has 15 residues. V was cut by 4 bases and J by 9 bases, with 16 bases left in between. Germline CDR1 KGHSY, CDR2 FQNENV. CDR3 residues: CASSPHRESSSPLHF. DNA for the CDR3: TGTGCCAGCAGCCCACACAGGGAGTCTTCTTCACCCCTCCACTTT.

J is TRBJ2-7 and V is TRBV28, with 7 nucleotides matching TRBD1. CDR1 and CDR2 (germline): MDHEN, SYDVKM. The J segment lost 4 bases and the V segment lost 4 bases, leaving 7 bases of the junction unmatched. The CDR3 extends over 14 amino acids. In DNA, the CDR3 is TGTGCCAGCAGTTCGGGGACAGCCTTTTACGAGCAGTACTTC. As protein: CASSSGTAFYEQYF.

The rearrangement uses TRBV7-9 and TRBJ2-6; tentatively, D is TRBD1 (6 bases). This CDR3 region has 18 residues. Between the trimmed V and J ends, which lost 5 bases and 0 bases, there was a span of 17 bases. The germline V gene has CDR1 SEHNR and CDR2 FQNEAQ (reference sequence). The CDR3 nucleotides read TGTGCCAGCAGCATAATTGACAGGTTACACTCTGGGGCCAACGTCCTGACTTTC. It translates to CASSIIDRLHSGANVLTF.

The rearrangement joins TRBV18 to TRBJ1-2, with D hard to call. CDR1 and CDR2 from the germline V gene are KGHSH and LQKENI. The CDR3 runs to 14 residues. Trimming pared 2 bases from V and 2 bases from J, leaving 9 bases between. This CDR3 is CASSPGPSNYGYTF. The CDR3 bases are TGTGCCAGCTCACCAGGGCCCTCCAACTATGGCTACACCTTC.

The chain combines TRBV11-2 with TRBJ2-7; a weak D match, TRBD2 (6 bases). In germline, CDR1 is SGHAT, CDR2 FQNNGV. Trimming removed 5 bases from V and 2 bases from J, with 13 bases in between. The CDR3 has 14 amino acids. The CDR3 reads CASSPWDSTYEQYF. CDR3 DNA: TGTGCCAGCAGCCCATGGGACTCCACCTACGAGCAGTACTTC.

This chain connects TRBV12-5 to TRBJ2-7; D ambiguous. The CDR3 loop spans 12 amino acids. The V and J ends lost 5 bases and 2 bases respectively, with 7 bases between them. Germline V lookup: CDR1 LGHNT, CDR2 FRNRAP. CDR3 sequence: CASGPRAYEQYF. The CDR3 DNA reads TGTGCTAGTGGTCCCCGGGCCTACGAGCAGTACTTC.

V gene TRBV10-1 combines with J gene TRBJ1-4, with a weak D call TRBD1 (6 bases). The V gene's germline CDR1 is WNHNN and CDR2 SYGVQD (reference sequence). The length of the CDR3 is 14 residues. The V and J ends lost 8 bases and 0 bases respectively, with 10 bases between them. For the CDR3, the DNA is TGCGCCAGCGACAGGACTGCAACTAATGAAAAACTGTTTTTT. Translating gives CASDRTATNEKLFF.

CDR3 DNA sequence: TGTGCCAGCCTCCGAAGGGACACCTACACTGAAGCTTTCTTT. It yields the protein CASLRRDTYTEAFF. V usage is TRBV7-9 and J usage is TRBJ1-1, with a tentative D call TRBD1 (6 bases). CDR1 is SEHNR, CDR2 FQNEAQ, per germline (reference sequence). V lost 8 bases to trimming and J lost 3 bases, with 16 bases between them. CDR3 length equals 14 residues.

In nucleotides, the CDR3 is TGTGCCACCGGGAGGTTAGCGTACAATGAGCAGTTCTTC. It translates to CATGRLAYNEQFF. This chain joins TRBV2 and TRBJ2-1; 7 nucleotides align to TRBD2. CDR1 and CDR2 (germline): SNHLY, FYNNEI. This CDR3 has 13 residues. V shed 10 bases, J shed 4 bases, and the junction held 7 bases outside the gene matches.

The gene calls are TRBV27 and TRBJ2-1; D is undetermined. Trimming removed 2 bases at V and 4 bases at J, with 6 bases between. The CDR3 contains 13 residues. The germline gives CDR1 MNHEY, CDR2 SMNVEV (reference sequence). CDR3 sequence reads: CASSLTRYNEQFF. CDR3 nucleotide sequence: TGTGCCAGCAGTTTAACCAGATACAATGAGCAGTTCTTC.